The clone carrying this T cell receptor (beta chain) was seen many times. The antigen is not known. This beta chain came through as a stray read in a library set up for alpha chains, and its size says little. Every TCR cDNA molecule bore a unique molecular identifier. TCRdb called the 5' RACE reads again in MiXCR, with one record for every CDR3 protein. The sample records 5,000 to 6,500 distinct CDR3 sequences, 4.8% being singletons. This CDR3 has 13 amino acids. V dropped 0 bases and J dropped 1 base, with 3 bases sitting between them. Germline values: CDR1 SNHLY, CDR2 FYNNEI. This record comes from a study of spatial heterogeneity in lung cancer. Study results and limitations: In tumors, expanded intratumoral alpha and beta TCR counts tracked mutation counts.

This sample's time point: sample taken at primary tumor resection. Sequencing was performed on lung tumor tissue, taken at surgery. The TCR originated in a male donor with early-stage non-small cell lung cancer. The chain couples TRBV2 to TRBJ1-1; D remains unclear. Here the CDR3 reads CASSEAENTEAFF. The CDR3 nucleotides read TGTGCCAGCAGTGAAGCAGAGAACACTGAAGCTTTCTTT.